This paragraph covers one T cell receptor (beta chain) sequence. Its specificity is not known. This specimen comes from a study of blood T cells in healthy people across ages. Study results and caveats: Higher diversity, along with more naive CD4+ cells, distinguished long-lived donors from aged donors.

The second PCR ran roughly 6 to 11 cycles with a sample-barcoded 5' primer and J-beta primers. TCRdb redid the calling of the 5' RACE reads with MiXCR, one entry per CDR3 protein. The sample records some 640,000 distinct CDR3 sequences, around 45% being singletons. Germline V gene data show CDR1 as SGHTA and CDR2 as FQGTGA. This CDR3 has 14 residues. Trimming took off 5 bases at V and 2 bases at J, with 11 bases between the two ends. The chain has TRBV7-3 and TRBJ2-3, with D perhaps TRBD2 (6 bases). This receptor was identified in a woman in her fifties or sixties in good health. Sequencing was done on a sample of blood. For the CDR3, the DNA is TGTGCCAGCAGCCGGCGGGGAAACACAGATACGCAGTATTTT. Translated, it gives CASSRRGNTDTQYF.